What follows are 4 T cell receptor beta chains derived from one specimen sequenced in a study of PD-1 blockade in classical Hodgkin lymphoma. Using immunoSEQ multiplex PCR, the repertoire was profiled, and TCRdb retains in-frame clones only, with some absent. The sample has about 10,000 clones, about 91% seen once. The time point here: newly diagnosed, previously untreated cHL patient sample. Researchers pulled CD8+ T cells out of thawed PBMCs using magnetic negative selection. Sequencing was done on a sample of CD8+ T cells from blood. These receptors all stem from a human donor with classical Hodgkin lymphoma.

The V and J genes are TRBV30 and TRBJ1-1, with D perhaps matching TRBD1 (5 bases). The CDR3 loop spans 13 amino acids. The V gene's germline CDR1 is GTSNPN and CDR2 SVGIG (reference sequence). The V and J ends lost 5 bases and 7 bases respectively, with 17 bases between them. CDR3 in amino acids: CAWVTVGGGEAFF. In DNA, the CDR3 is TGTGCCTGGGTAACGGTGGGGGGGGGTGAAGCTTTCTTT.

This clone has more than one count but fewer than ten. The J gene is TRBJ2-1, the V gene TRBV15, with TRBD2 matching over 8 bases. CDR1 is LNHNV, CDR2 YYDKDF, per germline (reference sequence). The CDR3 covers 15 residues. The V and J ends lost 1 base and 6 bases, in that order; junction bases with no gene match: 5. CDR3 loop: CATSRGTGGFNEQFF. CDR3 nucleotide sequence: TGTGCCACCAGCAGAGGAACGGGGGGGTTCAATGAGCAGTTCTTC. The full variable domain, with the rest looked up from reference TRBV15 and TRBJ2-1, is DAMVIQNPRYQVTQFGKPVTLSCSQTLNHNVMYWYQQKSSQAPKLLFHYYDKDFNNEADTPDNFQSRRPNTSFCFLDIRSPGLGDTAMYLCATSRGTGGFNEQFFGPGTRLTVL.

This chain connects TRBV13 to TRBJ2-7, with D tentatively TRBD1 or TRBD2 (5 bases each). CDR3 size: 16 residues. CDR1 PRHDT and CDR2 FYEKMQ come from the germline V gene (reference sequence). Between the trimmed V and J ends, which lost 3 bases and 2 bases, there was a span of 17 bases. CDR3 loop: CASSFGLGQDPYEQYF. CDR3 coding DNA: TGTGCCAGCAGCTTCGGACTCGGACAAGACCCCTACGAGCAGTACTTC.

Worth noting for this clone: The sample holds other DNA sequences that translate to the same CDR3. Written as DNA, the CDR3 is TGTGCCAGCAGTTTAGGGGGCACAGATACGCAGTATTTT. Its protein product is CASSLGGTDTQYF. The chain carries TRBV27 and TRBJ2-3; no definite D call. There are 13 residues in the CDR3. The germline CDR1 and CDR2 sequences are MNHEY and SMNVEV (reference sequence). Trimming removed 2 bases at V and 1 base at J, with 4 bases between.